The 19 T cell receptor beta chains given below trace back to one sample, sequenced in a study of T cell responses to AZD1222 COVID-19 vaccine. Clones were sequenced by immunoSEQ multiplex PCR, and TCRdb holds only the in-frame ones, with some missing. This sample carries 160,000 or so clones, around nine tenths of them seen once, and the ten largest clones take around 2.6%. The sample in question was peripheral blood, obtained on day 0 of AZD1222 vaccination. These receptors were obtained from an adult in good health.

The chain couples TRBV19 to TRBJ2-3; TRBD2 is a possible D gene (6 bases). The CDR3 is 15 residues long. CDR1 is LNHDA, CDR2 SQIVND, per germline (reference sequence). V was pared by 7 bases and J by 5 bases, with 19 bases between. DNA for the CDR3: TGTGCCAGTAAGGCCCCGGGACTTTCGCGAGATACGCAGTATTTT. Its protein product is CASKAPGLSRDTQYF.

This chain uses TRBV10-3 with TRBJ1-5, with a possible D match to TRBD1 (5 bases). The CDR3 contains 16 residues. The V end lost 1 base, the J end lost 5 bases, and 15 bases lay between the germline ends. Germline V gene sequence: CDR1 ENHRY, CDR2 SYGVKD. The CDR3 reads CAISELGQGGDQPQHF. The CDR3 region has the DNA TGTGCCATCAGTGAGTTAGGCCAGGGTGGCGATCAGCCCCAGCATTTT.

The genes are TRBV30 and TRBJ2-1; 13 positions match TRBD2. Trimming at V came to 4 bases and at J to 6 bases, leaving 6 bases not matched to a gene. Germline CDR1 GTSNPN, CDR2 SVGIG (reference sequence). The CDR3 runs to 15 residues. The CDR3 nucleotides read TGTGCCTGGACCCCTAGACTAGCGGGAGGCAATGAGCAGTTCTTC. Translated: CAWTPRLAGGNEQFF.

The sample holds one count of this clone. The V call is TRBV5-1, the J call TRBJ2-5; a weak D match, TRBD2 (6 bases). The germline V gene has CDR1 SGHRS and CDR2 YFSETQ. The CDR3 totals 15 residues. V dropped 3 bases and J dropped 7 bases, with 19 bases sitting between them. The CDR3 nucleotides are TGCGCCAGCAGCTCTGGGGCGCGGGATAGGGTGACCCAGTACTTC. Translated: CASSSGARDRVTQYF.

The chain's CDR3 is CASSSTGTDYGYTF. CDR3 nucleotide sequence: TGTGCCAGCAGCTCGACCGGGACAGACTATGGCTACACCTTC. The gene calls are TRBV5-6 and TRBJ1-2; 7 bases match TRBD1. Unmatched junction bases numbered 5, after V lost 3 bases and J lost 3 bases. The length of the CDR3 is 14 residues. The germline V gene encodes CDR1 SGHDT and CDR2 YYEEEE.

This rearrangement joins TRBV19 to TRBJ2-1; D ambiguous. Germline values: CDR1 LNHDA, CDR2 SQIVND (reference sequence). Trimming took off 1 base at V and 7 bases at J, with 11 bases between the two ends. CDR3 length equals 14 residues. The CDR3 DNA follows: TGTGCCAGTAGTATAGTCCCAACTCCGAATGAGCAGTTCTTC. Translated: CASSIVPTPNEQFF.

CDR3 DNA sequence: TGTGCCAGCAGTTTCTCCCCGGCGGGCTCCTACGAGCAGTACTTC. It encodes CASSFSPAGSYEQYF. The gene calls are TRBV6-2 or TRBV6-3 and TRBJ2-7; D may be TRBD2 (5 bases). Trimming cost V 4 bases and J 0 bases, with 13 bases left between them. In germline, CDR1 is MNHEY, CDR2 SVGEGT. The CDR3 has 15 amino acids.

The V and J genes are TRBV2 and TRBJ2-7; the D gene is possibly TRBD2 (7 bases). Trimming pared 4 bases from V and 3 bases from J, leaving 13 bases between. CDR1 is SNHLY, CDR2 FYNNEI, per germline. The CDR3 has 14 amino acids. The CDR3 reads CASSGEGGGYEQYF. The CDR3, as DNA: TGTGCCAGCAGTGGAGAGGGAGGGGGCTACGAGCAGTACTTC.

This chain uses TRBV5-8 with TRBJ2-3; 9 bases match TRBD1. With V trimmed by 7 bases and J by 2 bases, 17 bases remained unmatched. This CDR3 has 18 residues. Germline values: CDR1 SGHTS, CDR2 YDEGEE. The CDR3 loop is CASSRGQGSPFVTDTQYF. The DNA of the CDR3 is TGTGCCAGCTCCCGTGGACAGGGGAGCCCCTTTGTCACAGATACGCAGTATTTT.

The CDR3 DNA reads TGTGCCAGCAGTTACTACAGTAATTCACCCCTCCACTTT. Protein: CASSYYSNSPLHF. This sequence joins TRBV6-2 or TRBV6-3 and TRBJ1-6; D unresolved. CDR1 and CDR2 (germline): MNHEY, SVGEGT. Trimming removed 1 base from V and 6 bases from J, with 4 bases in between. The length of the CDR3 is 13 residues.

The rearrangement uses TRBV18 and TRBJ1-4; no reliable D call. Trimming left V 3 bases short and J 4 bases short, with 18 bases between. Germline CDR1 is KGHSH and CDR2 is LQKENI. This CDR3 spans 17 amino acids. The CDR3 is CASSPLLQTVDNEKLFF. CDR3 bases: TGTGCCAGCTCACCCTTACTCCAGACGGTGGATAATGAAAAACTGTTTTTT.

The chain carries TRBV6-1 and TRBJ1-3; no firm D call. The CDR3 totals 13 residues. Trimming pared 3 bases from V and 3 bases from J, leaving 6 bases between. Germline-derived CDR1 and CDR2 are MNHNS and SASEGT. The CDR3 spells CASSDTFGNTIYF. The CDR3 DNA sequence: TGTGCCAGCAGTGATACGTTTGGAAACACCATATATTTT.

The genes are TRBV18 and TRBJ2-1; TRBD2 might be the D (5 bases). The V gene lost 0 bases and the J gene lost 0 bases, with 6 bases spanning the gap. The CDR3 extends over 15 amino acids. The germline V gene encodes CDR1 KGHSH and CDR2 LQKENI. The CDR3 reads CASSPPGVSYNEQFF. The CDR3 DNA follows: TGTGCCAGCTCACCACCCGGGGTCTCCTACAATGAGCAGTTCTTC.

The chain joins TRBV30 to TRBJ1-2; possibly TRBD1 for D (5 bases). The germline CDR1 and CDR2 sequences are GTSNPN and SVGIG (reference sequence). The CDR3 contains 13 residues. CDR3 residues: CARASGPNYGYTF. The CDR3 DNA sequence: TGTGCGCGGGCATCGGGGCCCAACTATGGCTACACCTTC.

The V call is TRBV27, the J call TRBJ1-5; TRBD1 aligns across 8 bases. Germline assignment: CDR1 MNHEY and CDR2 SMNVEV (reference sequence). The V and J ends lost 5 bases and 7 bases, in that order; junction bases with no gene match: 7. The CDR3 has 14 amino acids. The CDR3 protein is CASSPTGERQPQHF. DNA for the CDR3: TGTGCCAGCAGTCCGACAGGGGAGAGACAGCCCCAGCATTTT.

The chain uses TRBV25-1 and TRBJ1-2, with D possibly matching TRBD1 (5 bases). Germline CDR1 and CDR2: MGHDK and SYGVNS. The CDR3 consists of 14 residues. Trimming shortened V by 2 bases and J by 7 bases, and 14 bases separated the two germline ends. The CDR3 reads CASSEVGDLSGYTF. Here the CDR3 DNA reads TGTGCCAGCAGTGAAGTAGGGGACCTCTCTGGCTACACCTTC.

The chain combines TRBV27 with TRBJ2-1; 9 bases are shared with TRBD1. This CDR3 comprises 23 residues. Trimming cost V 2 bases and J 0 bases; bases outside gene matches: 23. Germline V CDR1 and CDR2: MNHEY, SMNVEV (reference sequence). The CDR3, as DNA: TGTGCCAGCAGTTTAAGGGGGGACAGGGAGACTCGGACCCGCCTTAGCTCCTACAATGAGCAGTTCTTC. Translation gives CASSLRGDRETRTRLSSYNEQFF.

The chain links TRBV5-4 to TRBJ2-7; maybe TRBD2 (6 bases). The germline V gene has CDR1 SGHNT and CDR2 YYREEE (reference sequence). Trimming shortened V by 4 bases and J by 3 bases, and 20 bases separated the two germline ends. The CDR3 loop spans 16 amino acids. The CDR3 coding sequence is TGTGCCAGCAGCCCCCCGGGTAGAGCGGGCTACTACGAGCAGTACTTC. It codes for CASSPPGRAGYYEQYF.

The chain is built from TRBV21-1 and TRBJ2-7; TRBD2 is the table's D call and was not checked against the DNA. TRBV21-1 is flagged as a pseudogene. The CDR3 spans 15 residues. The CDR3 loop is CASSTPERRVREQYF. The CDR3 DNA reads as TGTGCCAGCAGCACCCCCGAGAGGAGGGTGAGGGAGCAGTACTTC.